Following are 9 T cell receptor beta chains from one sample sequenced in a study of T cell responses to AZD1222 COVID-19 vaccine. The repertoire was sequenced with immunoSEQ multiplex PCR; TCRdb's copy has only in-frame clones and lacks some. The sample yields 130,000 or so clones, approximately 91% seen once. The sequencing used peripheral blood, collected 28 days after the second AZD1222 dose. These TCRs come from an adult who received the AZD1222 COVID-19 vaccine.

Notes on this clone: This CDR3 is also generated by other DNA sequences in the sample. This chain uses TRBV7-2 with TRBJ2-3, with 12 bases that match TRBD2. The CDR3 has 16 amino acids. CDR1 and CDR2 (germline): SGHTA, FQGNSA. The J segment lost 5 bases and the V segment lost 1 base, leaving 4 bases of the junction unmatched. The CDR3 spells CASSLELAGGVDTQYF. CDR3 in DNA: TGTGCCAGCAGCTTAGAACTAGCGGGAGGTGTAGATACGCAGTATTTT.

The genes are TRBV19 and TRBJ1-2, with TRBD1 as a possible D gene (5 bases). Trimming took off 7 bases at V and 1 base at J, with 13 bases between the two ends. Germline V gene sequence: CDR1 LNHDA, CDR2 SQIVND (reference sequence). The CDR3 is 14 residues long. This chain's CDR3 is CASTLMDNNYGYTF. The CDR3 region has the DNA TGTGCCAGTACCCTCATGGACAATAACTATGGCTACACCTTC.

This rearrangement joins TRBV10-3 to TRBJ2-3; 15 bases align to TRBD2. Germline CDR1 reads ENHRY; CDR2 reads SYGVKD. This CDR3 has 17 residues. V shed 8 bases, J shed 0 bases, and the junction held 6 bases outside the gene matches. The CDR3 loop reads CAIGWTSGRASTDTQYF. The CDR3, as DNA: TGTGCCATCGGATGGACTAGCGGGAGGGCCAGCACAGATACGCAGTATTTT.

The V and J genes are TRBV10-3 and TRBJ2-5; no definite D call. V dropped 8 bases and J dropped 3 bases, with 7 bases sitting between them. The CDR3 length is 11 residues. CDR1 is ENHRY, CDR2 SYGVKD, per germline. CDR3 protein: CAIGLEETQYF. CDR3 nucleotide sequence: TGTGCCATCGGGCTTGAAGAGACCCAGTACTTC.

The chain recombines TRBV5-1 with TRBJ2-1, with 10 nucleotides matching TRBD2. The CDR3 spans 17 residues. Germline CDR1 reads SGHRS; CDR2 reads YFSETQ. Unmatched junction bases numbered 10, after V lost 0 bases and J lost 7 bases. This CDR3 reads CASSLAVLAGSQNEQFF. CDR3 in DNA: TGCGCCAGCAGCTTGGCCGTACTAGCGGGGAGTCAGAATGAGCAGTTCTTC.

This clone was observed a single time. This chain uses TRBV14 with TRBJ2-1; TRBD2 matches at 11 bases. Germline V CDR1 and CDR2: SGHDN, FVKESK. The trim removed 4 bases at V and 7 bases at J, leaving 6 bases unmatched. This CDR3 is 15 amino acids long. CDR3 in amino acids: CASSRTSGRGNEQFF. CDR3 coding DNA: TGTGCCAGCAGCCGCACTAGCGGGAGAGGGAATGAGCAGTTCTTC.

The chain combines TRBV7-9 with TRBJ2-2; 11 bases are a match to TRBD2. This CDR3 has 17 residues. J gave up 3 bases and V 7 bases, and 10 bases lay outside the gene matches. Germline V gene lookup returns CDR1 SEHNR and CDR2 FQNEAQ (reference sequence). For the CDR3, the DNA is TGTGCCAGCACCAAAGCTGGGACTAGCGGATACACCGGGGAGCTGTTTTTT. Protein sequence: CASTKAGTSGYTGELFF.

CDR3 amino acids: CASSPRGGIETEAFF. The CDR3 DNA reads as TGTGCCAGCTCACCAAGGGGGGGGATAGAAACTGAAGCTTTCTTT. The chain combines TRBV18 with TRBJ1-1; TRBD1 is a possible D gene (6 bases). The CDR3 sequence is 15 residues long. Trimming shortened V by 2 bases and J by 5 bases, and 15 bases separated the two germline ends. Germline CDR1 is KGHSH and CDR2 is LQKENI.

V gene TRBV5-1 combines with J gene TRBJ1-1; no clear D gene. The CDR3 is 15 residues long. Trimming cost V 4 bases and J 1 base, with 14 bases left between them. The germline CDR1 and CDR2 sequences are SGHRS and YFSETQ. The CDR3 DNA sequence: TGCGCCAGCAGCCCCTATACCTTACCGAACACTGAAGCTTTCTTT. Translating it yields CASSPYTLPNTEAFF.